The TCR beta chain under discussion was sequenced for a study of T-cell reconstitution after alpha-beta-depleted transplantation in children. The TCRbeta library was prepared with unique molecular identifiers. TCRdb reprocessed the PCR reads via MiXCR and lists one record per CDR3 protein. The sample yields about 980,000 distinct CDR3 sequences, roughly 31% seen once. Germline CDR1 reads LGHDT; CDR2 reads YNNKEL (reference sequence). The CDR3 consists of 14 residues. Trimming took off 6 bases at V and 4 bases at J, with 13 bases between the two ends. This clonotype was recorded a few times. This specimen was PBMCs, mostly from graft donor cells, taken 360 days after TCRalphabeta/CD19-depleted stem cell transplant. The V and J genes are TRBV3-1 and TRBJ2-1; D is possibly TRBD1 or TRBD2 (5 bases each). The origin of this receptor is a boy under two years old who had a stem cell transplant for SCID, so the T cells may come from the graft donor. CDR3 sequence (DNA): TGTGCCAGCAGTCCCGGGGCAGGTTACAATGAGCAGTTCTTC. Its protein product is CASSPGAGYNEQFF.